Sequencing of this TCR beta chain was carried out in a study of identical twins (TCRdb year 2016). The study in broad terms: TCR alpha and beta repertoires from monozygotic twins, unrelated adults of various ages and cord blood were deep-sequenced to test whether fetal clonotypes persist. To rule out contamination, replicate twin experiments were performed at different times with different library preparation protocols. Broad study findings and their caveats: In beta out-of-frame sequences, excess twin sharing was weaker, because having fewer shared sequences lowered the signal-to-noise ratio. Abundant cord blood beta clonotypes had fewer insertions, young adult naive repertoires showed a similar but weaker trend, and memory repertoires showed no such trend. Invariant T cells such as MAIT and iNKT could partly confound zero-insertion analyses, although diverse VJ usage argued against such confounding for most clonotypes. Recombination models systematically underestimated out-of-frame TCR alpha sharing in monozygotic twins but agreed with sharing between unrelated individuals. Compared with coincidental sharing between unrelated individuals, out-of-frame TCR alpha sequences shared between twins had an excess of sequences with low generation probability. Conclusions relied on cross-sectional statistical analysis, since the same donors could not be followed over many years.

The library relied on 5' RACE. The instrument was an Illumina HiSeq 2000. Template switching added a universal primer binding site, and the final cDNA carried a unique molecular identifier that allowed TCR cDNA molecules to be counted accurately. Specific primers in the conserved constant-segment region were used to synthesize first-strand cDNA for the TCR alpha and beta chains. To control for contamination, every cDNA library was double barcoded, receiving both a SMART-Mk sample barcode and Illumina barcodes. Two successive PCR steps introduced TruSeq adapter sequences along with Illumina sample barcodes. The Illumina HiSeq platform was used with custom primers to sequence TCR alpha and beta cDNA libraries. In the original analysis: MiGEC processed the raw reads to extract unique molecular identifiers, while MiXCR was used to determine the CDR3 positions. Recombination models were inferred per individual with the repgenHMM and IGoR tools using an EM algorithm. Shared clonotypes were analyzed with the tcR package in R, and sharing was normalized by the product of cloneset sizes. Out-of-frame nonproductive sequences were analyzed to study raw recombination free of thymic and clonal selection effects. TCRdb reprocessed the public reads (quality trimming at Q25 with fastp, clone calling with MiXCR) and kept in-frame beta chains. One record per CDR3 amino acid sequence lists the most common genes and DNA. For this entry, the V and J calls and clone size follow TCRdb and not the study's own pipeline. Present in this sample are more than 1.5 million distinct CDR3 sequences, under 35% of which were seen just once. Of the sample, about 0.25% falls within the top ten clones.

Every donor was a healthy Caucasian. The CDR3 runs 14 amino acids, cysteine and phenylalanine included. Only the CDR3 DNA stays, 42 bases, in frame from base 1. Trimming at the junction amounts to 3 bases on V and 5 bases on J, and the germline ends lie 13 bases apart. This clonotype was counted between two and nine times. Its antigen remains unidentified. No quality values exist for individual bases; no much larger clone is one base distant. The rearranged segments are TRBV12-3 or TRBV12-4 and TRBJ2-5; the D gene assignment is ambiguous. Sequenced: cord blood. The receptor comes from a newborn girl in good health. The encoded CDR3 is CASSFFGAEETQYF. Read as DNA, the sequence is TGTGCCAGCAGTTTCTTTGGCGCCGAGGAGACCCAGTACTTC.